Sequencing of this T cell receptor beta chain was carried out in a study of blood T cell repertoires in COVID-19. The CDR3 contains 14 residues. From germline, CDR1 is LNHDA and CDR2 SQIVND (reference sequence). Deletions cut 4 bases from V and 3 bases from J, with 13 bases between. In the original workflow: Amplifying reference gene primers gave estimates of nucleated cell counts. Profiled with immunoSEQ multiplex PCR; TCRdb holds only in-frame clones, not every one. That table is the source of V, J and clone size, and D and trimming were worked out from the DNA. Here the sample spans 120,000 to 150,000 clones, about 87% being singletons.

The gene calls are TRBV19 and TRBJ2-7; TRBD1 is a possible D gene (5 bases). Input material: peripheral blood. This TCR was recovered from a woman at least 80 years old with acute or convalescent COVID-19. As DNA, the CDR3 is TGTGCCAGTAGTACCGGACATATTGGCTACGAGCAGTACTTC. The encoded protein is CASSTGHIGYEQYF. The variable domain in full, with the rest retrieved from reference TRBV19 and TRBJ2-7, is DGGITQSPKYLFRKEGQNVTLSCEQNLNHDAMYWYRQDPGQGLRLIYYSQIVNDFQKGDIAEGYSVSREKKESFPLTVTSAQKNPTAFYLCASSTGHIGYEQYFGPGTRLTVT.